The next 17 T cell receptor beta chains were all read from a single sample in a study of metastatic and nonmetastatic thyroid tumors. No treatment had been given to any patient before thyroid surgery. With MiXCR, TCRdb reprocessed the PCR reads. The data contain about 33,000 clones, 15% to 20% of them seen just once; the ten biggest clones take up 9.5% to 15%. Sample: blood. Every receptor here comes from a male donor with papillary thyroid cancer or a benign thyroid nodule (not recorded which). Some clones in this sample may be carry-over from other donors' samples.

There are many counts of this clone. This chain joins TRBV5-5 and TRBJ2-7; the D gene is possibly TRBD2 (6 bases). The V end was cut by 4 bases, the J end by 4 bases, with 9 bases between. The CDR3 length is 12 residues. The V gene's germline CDR1 is SGHKS and CDR2 YYEKEE (reference sequence). The CDR3, as DNA: TGTGCCAGCAGCGTCAGCGGGTACGAGCAGTACTTC. Residues: CASSVSGYEQYF.

V usage is TRBV6-2 or TRBV6-3 and J usage is TRBJ1-1, with TRBD1 identical over 7 bases. This CDR3 is built from 15 residues. V lost 2 bases and J lost 14; bases outside the gene matches: 17. The germline V gene encodes CDR1 MNHEY and CDR2 SVGEGT. The CDR3 loop is CASSYANRGGTESFF. The CDR3 nucleotides read TGTGCCAGCAGTTACGCGAACAGGGGTGGCACTGAATCCTTCTTT.

This chain uses TRBV6-1 with TRBJ1-4; 11 bases are shared with TRBD1. CDR3 length: 14 amino acids. Germline CDR1 reads MNHNS; CDR2 reads SASEGT. J was trimmed by 10 bases and V by 5 bases; bases with no gene match: 6. The CDR3 region has the DNA TGTGCCAGCAGTCGGGACAGGGGGACGTCAAAACTGTTTTTT. Amino acids: CASSRDRGTSKLFF.

The table lists this clone with many counts. The rearrangement links TRBV9 to TRBJ2-5, with D unresolved. This CDR3 is 15 amino acids long. Germline assignment: CDR1 SGDLS and CDR2 YYNGEE. V was cut by 4 bases and J by 4 bases, with 17 bases left in between. The CDR3 DNA reads TGTGCCAGCAGCACACATTCCTCAATGGTAGAGACCCAGTACTTC. This gives the protein CASSTHSSMVETQYF.

This clone was picked up a small number of times. A much larger clone differs by one base, so this may be a read error. V gene TRBV2 combines with J gene TRBJ2-1, with a tentative D call TRBD2 (5 bases). This CDR3 comprises 9 residues. Germline lookup yields CDR1 SNHLY and CDR2 FYNNEI. This CDR3 reads CASWLAMHF. The CDR3 nucleotides are TGTGCCAGCTGGCTAGCTATGCATTTC.

About this clone: Possible read error: a much larger clone is one base away. J is TRBJ2-7 and V is TRBV5-1, with 8 positions matching TRBD1. Trimming took 3 bases from V and 6 from J; bases not matched to a gene: 2. Germline loops: CDR1 SGHRS, CDR2 YFSETQ. CDR3 length equals 12 residues. CDR3 protein: CASSSQGVEQYF. CDR3 sequence (DNA): TGCGCCAGCAGCTCACAGGGGGTCGAGCAGTACTTC.

This clone was counted ten times or more. The J gene is TRBJ1-6, the V gene TRBV5-1; D ambiguous. Trimming removed 0 bases at V and 4 bases at J, with 11 bases between. Germline V gene lookup returns CDR1 SGHRS and CDR2 YFSETQ. This CDR3 spans 16 amino acids. The CDR3 DNA follows: TGCGCCAGCAGCTTGGCGGCAGGCCAATATAATTCACCCCTCCACTTT. This translates into CASSLAAGQYNSPLHF.

The chain links TRBV7-6 to TRBJ1-6; TRBD1 matches at 8 bases. Germline CDR1 reads SGHVS; CDR2 reads FNYEAQ. The CDR3 has 16 amino acids. V shed 1 base and J 10 bases; nucleotides not matched to a gene: 9. CDR3 in DNA: TGTGCCAGCAGCTTAGTGACAGACAGGGGACAGTCACCCCTCCACTTT. It encodes CASSLVTDRGQSPLHF. Combining the CDR3 with reference TRBV7-6 and TRBJ1-6 gives the whole variable domain GAGVSQSPRYKVTKRGQDVALRCDPISGHVSLYWYRQALGQGPEFLTYFNYEAQQDKSGLPNDRFSAERPEGSISTLTIQRTEQRDSAMYRCASSLVTDRGQSPLHFGNGTRLTVT.

This clone appeared a few times. The V gene is TRBV24-1, the J gene TRBJ1-6, with D tentatively TRBD1 (5 bases). V was pared by 1 base and J by 5 bases, with 17 bases between. CDR3 length: 18 residues. The germline V gene has CDR1 KGHDR and CDR2 SFDVKD. The CDR3 nucleotides read TGTGCCACCAGTGATTTAGCAGCGGGCACAGGCCATAATTCACCCCTCCACTTT. Protein product: CATSDLAAGTGHNSPLHF.

This clone turned up a few times. V gene TRBV6-1 combines with J gene TRBJ1-5; 7 bases are a match to TRBD1. V lost 9 bases and J lost 6; bases outside the gene matches: 14. The CDR3 loop spans 15 amino acids. The germline gives CDR1 MNHNS, CDR2 SASEGT. The CDR3 is CARGPGTEGFQPQHF. The CDR3 bases are TGTGCCAGAGGGCCCGGGACAGAGGGCTTTCAGCCCCAGCATTTT.

The sample holds a few counts of this clone. This chain joins TRBV25-1 and TRBJ1-6; maybe TRBD1 (5 bases). The germline CDR1 and CDR2 sequences are MGHDK and SYGVNS. V was pared by 2 bases and J by 9 bases, with 20 bases between. This CDR3 has 17 residues. The CDR3 protein is CASSELDLDSKSSPLHF. CDR3 coding DNA: TGTGCCAGCAGTGAACTCGACCTAGACAGTAAGAGTTCACCCCTCCACTTT.

This clone came up many times. The J gene is TRBJ1-1, the V gene TRBV3-1; 8 bases fit TRBD1. Germline CDR1 LGHDT, CDR2 YNNKEL (reference sequence). CDR3 size: 15 residues. The junction had 7 bases not matched to a gene; V was cut back by 4 bases and J by 3 bases. CDR3 nucleotides: TGTGCCAGCAGCCGAGGGACAGGTATAGACACTGAAGCTTTCTTT. It codes for CASSRGTGIDTEAFF.

At least ten counts were recorded for this clone. This sequence joins TRBV24-1 and TRBJ1-5; D unresolved. The CDR3 totals 16 residues. CDR1 and CDR2 from the germline V gene are KGHDR and SFDVKD. Deletions cut 3 bases from V and 6 bases from J, with 17 bases between. CDR3 protein: CATSDGEDPAGQPQHF. The CDR3 DNA reads as TGTGCCACCAGTGATGGGGAAGACCCGGCAGGTCAGCCCCAGCATTTT.

This clone was counted a few times. The rearrangement joins TRBV6-1 to TRBJ2-1, with D perhaps TRBD1 or TRBD2 (5 bases each). V dropped 2 bases and J dropped 2 bases, with 10 bases sitting between them. The CDR3 consists of 15 residues. The V gene's germline CDR1 is MNHNS and CDR2 SASEGT. The CDR3 DNA follows: TGTGCCAGCAGTGAACCGGGGCGCACCTACAATGAGCAGTTCTTC. The encoded protein is CASSEPGRTYNEQFF.

The chain links TRBV20-1 to TRBJ2-5; 10 nucleotides match TRBD2. Germline V gene lookup returns CDR1 DFQATT and CDR2 SNEGSKA (reference sequence). The length of the CDR3 is 16 residues. The ends lost 2 bases at V and 5 bases at J; junction bases unmatched: 11. CDR3 amino acids: CSARSRTSGGEETQYF. Here the CDR3 DNA reads TGCAGTGCTAGATCTCGGACTAGCGGTGGGGAGGAGACCCAGTACTTC.

The CDR3 coding sequence is TGTGCCACCAGGACAGATCTCAATCAGCCCCAGCATTTT. Translated: CATRTDLNQPQHF. J is TRBJ1-5 and V is TRBV10-3; TRBD1 is a possible D gene (6 bases). The V gene's germline CDR1 is ENHRY and CDR2 SYGVKD. Trimming removed 10 bases from V and 3 bases from J, with 13 bases in between. The CDR3 extends over 13 amino acids.

This clone was seen ten or more times. V gene TRBV6-1 combines with J gene TRBJ1-4, with 10 positions matching TRBD1. V was pared by 5 bases and J by 7 bases, with 10 bases of the junction left unmatched. The germline CDR1 and CDR2 sequences are MNHNS and SASEGT. This CDR3 is 16 amino acids long. The CDR3 loop reads CASSPTPGQGSEKLFF. DNA of the CDR3: TGTGCCAGCAGTCCGACGCCGGGACAGGGGAGTGAAAAACTGTTTTTT.